What follows is one T cell receptor (beta chain) and its context. Its antigen remains unknown. The primer mix had 60 Vbeta and 13 Jbeta primers. Assay used: immunoSEQ multiplex PCR; TCRdb lists only in-frame clones, some missing. The sample comprises roughly 150,000 clones, 60% to 80% of which are singletons, and about 10% rests with the top ten. Germline values: CDR1 SGHRS, CDR2 YFSETQ. V lost 4 bases to trimming and J lost 0 bases, with 20 bases between them. The CDR3 covers 17 residues. The source of the sample is a study of cytomegalovirus exposure and HLA in healthy donors. Study-level points and caveats: Later analysis demonstrated an association between a missense DCLRE1C variant and TCR beta V- and J-gene trimming. The authors considered a cluster of highly shared sequence variants likely to be a sequencing artifact.

The rearrangement uses TRBV5-1 and TRBJ2-7; possibly TRBD2 for D (6 bases). The sequencing sample was made of PBMCs. The sequence was collected from a man between 18 and 35 years old in good health and CMV-seropositive. The CDR3, as DNA: TGCGCCAGCAGCCTGGGGGGAGGCCGGGGACTCTCCTACGAGCAGTACTTC. This encodes CASSLGGGRGLSYEQYF.